This is a list of T cell receptor beta chains from one sample in a study of blood T cells in healthy people across ages. TCRdb redid the calling of the 5' RACE reads with MiXCR, one entry per CDR3 protein. The sample consists of hundreds of thousands of distinct CDR3 sequences, more than 45% of them appearing once. The sequenced material came from blood. The source of these receptors is a woman older than 75 in good health. Both conserved end residues are part of each CDR3. Each record gives: V gene, clone size, D gene, J gene, CDR3 DNA, CDR3 protein. A D gene is named only where the DNA matches it firmly. The size field is filled for only some rows; it gives once, few, many or a size class.

TRBV28	many	TRBD2	TRBJ2-5	TGTGCCAGCAGTCTAGCGGGGGCTACCGAGACCCAGTACTTC	CASSLAGATETQYF
TRBV4-3	-	-	TRBJ1-1	TGCGCCAGCAGCCAAGATACGGCCAGGGGAGGTACTGAAGCTTTCTTT	CASSQDTARGGTEAFF
TRBV7-9	once	TRBD2	TRBJ2-1	TGTGCCAGCAGCTTTGCGGGAGGGACGCCGGGTGAGCAGTTCTTC	CASSFAGGTPGEQFF
TRBV7-3	once	-	TRBJ2-2	TGTGCCAGCAGCTCGACAATGAACACCGGGGAGCTGTTTTTT	CASSSTMNTGELFF
TRBV3-1	-	-	TRBJ2-1	TGTGCCAGCAGCTCAAGGGGCAGCTACGAGCAGTTCTTC	CASSSRGSYEQFF
TRBV7-6	-	-	TRBJ2-2	TGTGCCAGCAGCTTTGGAGAGACCGGGGAGCTGTTTTTT	CASSFGETGELFF
TRBV18	-	-	TRBJ2-1	TGTGCCAGCTCACCACCGGTGCGGGCAGTACACAATGAGCAGTTCTTC	CASSPPVRAVHNEQFF
TRBV7-2	-	TRBD2	TRBJ2-7	TGTGCCAGCAGCTCGGATAGCGGGACGACGGTGAGAGAGCAGTACTTC	CASSSDSGTTVREQYF
TRBV4-1	-	TRBD2	TRBJ2-7	TGCGCCAGCAGCCAACCCGAACCGGGACTAGGCTCCTACGAGCAGTACTTC	CASSQPEPGLGSYEQYF
TRBV29-1	-	-	TRBJ1-5	TGCAGCGTTGGAGAAAATAGCAATCAGCCCCAGCATTTT	CSVGENSNQPQHF
TRBV7-2	once	-	TRBJ1-2	TGTGCCAGCAGCTTAGCTGTCTTCCAGGGCTACGGCTACACCTTC	CASSLAVFQGYGYTF
TRBV5-1	-	-	TRBJ1-6	TGCGCCAGCAGCGCTGACCCAAATTCACCCCTCCACTTT	CASSADPNSPLHF
TRBV3-1	few	TRBD2	TRBJ2-2	TGTGCCAGCAGCCAGGAACTAGCGTACACCGGGGAGCTGTTTTTT	CASSQELAYTGELFF
TRBV25-1	-	-	TRBJ1-1	TGTGCCAGCAGTGTTGGGGTTGAAGCTTTCTTT	CASSVGVEAFF
TRBV7-6	many	TRBD2	TRBJ2-1	TGTGCCAGCAGCTTATCGGGGGGGGCCAATAATGAGCAGTTCTTC	CASSLSGGANNEQFF
TRBV10-3	once	-	TRBJ1-2	TGTGCCATCAGCACCCCCGGGGCGAGCTATGGCTACACCTTC	CAISTPGASYGYTF
TRBV18	few	-	TRBJ2-1	TGTGCCAGCTCACCACTGCAGTCCTACAATGAGCAGTTCTTC	CASSPLQSYNEQFF
TRBV20-1	few	-	TRBJ2-2	TGCAGTGCTACTAGGGGGGGCCTTGGGGTCACCGGGGAGCTGTTTTTT	CSATRGGLGVTGELFF
TRBV12-3/TRBV12-4	-	TRBD2	TRBJ2-3	TGTGCCAGCAGTCCCCGGGCTAGCGGGACTTCGCGAGAGACGCAGTATTTT	CASSPRASGTSRETQYF
TRBV13	-	TRBD2	TRBJ2-3	TGTGCCAGCAGCGTGGGACTAGTGGGGTTGACAGGTACGCAGTATTTT	CASSVGLVGLTGTQYF
TRBV24-1	few	-	TRBJ2-7	TGTGCCACCAGTGACACCACAGGGTACGAGCAGTACTTC	CATSDTTGYEQYF
TRBV2	-	TRBD2	TRBJ2-3	TGTGCCAGCAGGGGCACTAGCGGGAGCACAGATACGCAGTATTTT	CASRGTSGSTDTQYF
TRBV28	many	-	TRBJ2-7	TGTGCCAGCAGTTTAAACCGGGGCGAGCAGTACTTC	CASSLNRGEQYF
TRBV12-3/TRBV12-4	few	TRBD1	TRBJ1-5	TGTGCCAGCAACCCGGGACAGCCCAGGGATCAGCCCCAGCATTTT	CASNPGQPRDQPQHF
TRBV20-1	-	-	TRBJ2-7	TGCAGTGCTAGTCGGGCAGGGGGGTCCTACGAGCAGTACTTC	CSASRAGGSYEQYF
TRBV6-5	many	TRBD1	TRBJ2-3	TGTGCCAGCAGTTACACAGGGGGAGCTACGCAGTATTTT	CASSYTGGATQYF
TRBV30	-	-	TRBJ2-7	TGTGCCTGGGGGTCAGGGTTATACGAGCAGTACTTC	CAWGSGLYEQYF
TRBV27	once	TRBD1	TRBJ1-2	TGTGCCAGCAGTCGGAACCGGGACAGGGTTAACTATGGCTACACCTTC	CASSRNRDRVNYGYTF
TRBV11-3	once	TRBD2	TRBJ2-3	TGTGCCAGCAGCTTAGGAGGACGAGCGGGAGGAGATACGCAGTATTTT	CASSLGGRAGGDTQYF
TRBV5-1	-	-	TRBJ2-3	TGCGCCAGCAGCTTGGTCGTGGGGACTCAGCAAGATACGCAGTATTTT	CASSLVVGTQQDTQYF
TRBV6-5	-	TRBD2	TRBJ2-3	TGTGCCAGCAGGGCGACTAGCGGGAGCACAGATACGCAGTATTTT	CASRATSGSTDTQYF
TRBV5-1	-	TRBD1	TRBJ2-1	TGCGCCAGCAGCGTACAGGGGGCCGAGAGTGAGCAGTTCTTC	CASSVQGAESEQFF
TRBV10-2	-	-	TRBJ2-5	TGCGCCAGCAGTCCGACTTCCTACAATGAGCAGTACTTC	CASSPTSYNEQYF
TRBV12-3/TRBV12-4	-	-	TRBJ2-6	TGTGCCAGCAGTTTCGACAGCTCTGGGGCCAACGTCCTGACTTTC	CASSFDSSGANVLTF
TRBV15	few	TRBD1	TRBJ2-7	TGTGCCACCAGCAGACAACTGACAGGGTCCTACGAGCAGTACTTC	CATSRQLTGSYEQYF
TRBV10-3	-	-	TRBJ2-3	TGTGCCATCAGTGGCGGGGCGAGCACAGATACGCAGTATTTT	CAISGGASTDTQYF
TRBV13	-	TRBD2	TRBJ2-1	TGTGCCAGCAGCCCAAGCGGGAGTAGAGTCATGAATGAGCAGTTCTTC	CASSPSGSRVMNEQFF
TRBV28	-	-	TRBJ2-3	TGTGCCAGCAGTTTACTAGCTTTAGGGCTACCCACAGATACGCAGTATTTT	CASSLLALGLPTDTQYF
TRBV7-2	-	TRBD1	TRBJ2-3	TGTGCCAGCAGCCGCGGACAGGGTGTAGCAGATACGCAGTATTTT	CASSRGQGVADTQYF
TRBV11-2	-	-	TRBJ2-5	TGTGCCAGCAGCTGGACGGACCAAGAGACCCAGTACTTC	CASSWTDQETQYF
TRBV9	-	TRBD2	TRBJ2-3	TGTGCCAGCAGCATAGCGGGGGGGCCGAGCACAGATACGCAGTATTTT	CASSIAGGPSTDTQYF
TRBV29-1	-	-	TRBJ2-7	TGCAGCGTGGGTCGGGCGGGGTCCTACGAGCAGTACTTC	CSVGRAGSYEQYF
TRBV20-1	many	TRBD2	TRBJ2-1	TGCAGTGCTACGGGACTAGCGGGATCACAGTCCTACAATGAGCAGTTCTTC	CSATGLAGSQSYNEQFF
TRBV30	-	-	TRBJ1-5	TGTGCCTTGAGTCCTGGAGGTAATCAGCCCCAGCATTTT	CALSPGGNQPQHF
TRBV3-1	many	-	TRBJ2-1	TGTGCCAGCAGCCAATCTCACAATGAGCAGTTCTTC	CASSQSHNEQFF
TRBV6-5	once	-	TRBJ2-6	TGTGCCAGCAGTTCGGACTGGTCTGGGGCCAACGTCCTGACTTTC	CASSSDWSGANVLTF
TRBV7-9	-	-	TRBJ2-7	TGTGTCAGCAGCCTCCCGGGATTATCCTACGAGCAGTACTTT	CVSSLPGLSYEQYF
TRBV6-5	few	TRBD2	TRBJ2-7	TGTGCCAGCAGTTACGGAGCGGGAGGCTACAATGAGCAGTACTTC	CASSYGAGGYNEQYF
TRBV3-1	-	-	TRBJ2-3	TGTGCCAGCAGCCTCGGACCATACACAGATACGCGGTATTTT	CASSLGPYTDTRYF
TRBV10-3	many	-	TRBJ1-1	TGTGCCATCAGTGGCTTAACGGGGCCTAACACTGAAGCTTTCTTT	CAISGLTGPNTEAFF
TRBV3-1	-	-	TRBJ2-1	TGTGCCAGCAGCCAACGATGTGAGCAGTTCTTC	CASSQRCEQFF
TRBV28	-	TRBD2	TRBJ2-5	TGTGCCAGCAGTTTGTTAGCGGGGGCCCAAGAGACCCAGTACTTC	CASSLLAGAQETQYF
TRBV4-1	-	TRBD1	TRBJ1-5	TGCGCCAGCAGCCAAGAGGGGCAGGGGGCTGGCAATCAGCCCCAGCATTTT	CASSQEGQGAGNQPQHF